This TCR beta chain was captured in a study of blood T cell repertoires in COVID-19. Using immunoSEQ multiplex PCR, the repertoire was profiled, and TCRdb retains in-frame clones only, with some absent. The table has roughly 250,000 clones, about 86% seen once; the top ten hold approximately 3.5%. Germline V lookup: CDR1 MNHEY, CDR2 SVGEGT. This CDR3 has 15 amino acids. V lost 6 bases, J lost 8 bases, and 12 bases stayed unmatched. The V call is TRBV6-2 or TRBV6-3, the J call TRBJ1-2; TRBD1 matches at 10 bases. This clonotype was sampled from a woman aged 40 to 50 with acute COVID-19. The sample comprised PBMCs or T cells enriched from blood (not recorded which). The CDR3 DNA sequence: TGTGCCAGCAGCCCTTGGGGGACAGGGGTGGAAGGCTACACCTTC. This gives the protein CASSPWGTGVEGYTF.